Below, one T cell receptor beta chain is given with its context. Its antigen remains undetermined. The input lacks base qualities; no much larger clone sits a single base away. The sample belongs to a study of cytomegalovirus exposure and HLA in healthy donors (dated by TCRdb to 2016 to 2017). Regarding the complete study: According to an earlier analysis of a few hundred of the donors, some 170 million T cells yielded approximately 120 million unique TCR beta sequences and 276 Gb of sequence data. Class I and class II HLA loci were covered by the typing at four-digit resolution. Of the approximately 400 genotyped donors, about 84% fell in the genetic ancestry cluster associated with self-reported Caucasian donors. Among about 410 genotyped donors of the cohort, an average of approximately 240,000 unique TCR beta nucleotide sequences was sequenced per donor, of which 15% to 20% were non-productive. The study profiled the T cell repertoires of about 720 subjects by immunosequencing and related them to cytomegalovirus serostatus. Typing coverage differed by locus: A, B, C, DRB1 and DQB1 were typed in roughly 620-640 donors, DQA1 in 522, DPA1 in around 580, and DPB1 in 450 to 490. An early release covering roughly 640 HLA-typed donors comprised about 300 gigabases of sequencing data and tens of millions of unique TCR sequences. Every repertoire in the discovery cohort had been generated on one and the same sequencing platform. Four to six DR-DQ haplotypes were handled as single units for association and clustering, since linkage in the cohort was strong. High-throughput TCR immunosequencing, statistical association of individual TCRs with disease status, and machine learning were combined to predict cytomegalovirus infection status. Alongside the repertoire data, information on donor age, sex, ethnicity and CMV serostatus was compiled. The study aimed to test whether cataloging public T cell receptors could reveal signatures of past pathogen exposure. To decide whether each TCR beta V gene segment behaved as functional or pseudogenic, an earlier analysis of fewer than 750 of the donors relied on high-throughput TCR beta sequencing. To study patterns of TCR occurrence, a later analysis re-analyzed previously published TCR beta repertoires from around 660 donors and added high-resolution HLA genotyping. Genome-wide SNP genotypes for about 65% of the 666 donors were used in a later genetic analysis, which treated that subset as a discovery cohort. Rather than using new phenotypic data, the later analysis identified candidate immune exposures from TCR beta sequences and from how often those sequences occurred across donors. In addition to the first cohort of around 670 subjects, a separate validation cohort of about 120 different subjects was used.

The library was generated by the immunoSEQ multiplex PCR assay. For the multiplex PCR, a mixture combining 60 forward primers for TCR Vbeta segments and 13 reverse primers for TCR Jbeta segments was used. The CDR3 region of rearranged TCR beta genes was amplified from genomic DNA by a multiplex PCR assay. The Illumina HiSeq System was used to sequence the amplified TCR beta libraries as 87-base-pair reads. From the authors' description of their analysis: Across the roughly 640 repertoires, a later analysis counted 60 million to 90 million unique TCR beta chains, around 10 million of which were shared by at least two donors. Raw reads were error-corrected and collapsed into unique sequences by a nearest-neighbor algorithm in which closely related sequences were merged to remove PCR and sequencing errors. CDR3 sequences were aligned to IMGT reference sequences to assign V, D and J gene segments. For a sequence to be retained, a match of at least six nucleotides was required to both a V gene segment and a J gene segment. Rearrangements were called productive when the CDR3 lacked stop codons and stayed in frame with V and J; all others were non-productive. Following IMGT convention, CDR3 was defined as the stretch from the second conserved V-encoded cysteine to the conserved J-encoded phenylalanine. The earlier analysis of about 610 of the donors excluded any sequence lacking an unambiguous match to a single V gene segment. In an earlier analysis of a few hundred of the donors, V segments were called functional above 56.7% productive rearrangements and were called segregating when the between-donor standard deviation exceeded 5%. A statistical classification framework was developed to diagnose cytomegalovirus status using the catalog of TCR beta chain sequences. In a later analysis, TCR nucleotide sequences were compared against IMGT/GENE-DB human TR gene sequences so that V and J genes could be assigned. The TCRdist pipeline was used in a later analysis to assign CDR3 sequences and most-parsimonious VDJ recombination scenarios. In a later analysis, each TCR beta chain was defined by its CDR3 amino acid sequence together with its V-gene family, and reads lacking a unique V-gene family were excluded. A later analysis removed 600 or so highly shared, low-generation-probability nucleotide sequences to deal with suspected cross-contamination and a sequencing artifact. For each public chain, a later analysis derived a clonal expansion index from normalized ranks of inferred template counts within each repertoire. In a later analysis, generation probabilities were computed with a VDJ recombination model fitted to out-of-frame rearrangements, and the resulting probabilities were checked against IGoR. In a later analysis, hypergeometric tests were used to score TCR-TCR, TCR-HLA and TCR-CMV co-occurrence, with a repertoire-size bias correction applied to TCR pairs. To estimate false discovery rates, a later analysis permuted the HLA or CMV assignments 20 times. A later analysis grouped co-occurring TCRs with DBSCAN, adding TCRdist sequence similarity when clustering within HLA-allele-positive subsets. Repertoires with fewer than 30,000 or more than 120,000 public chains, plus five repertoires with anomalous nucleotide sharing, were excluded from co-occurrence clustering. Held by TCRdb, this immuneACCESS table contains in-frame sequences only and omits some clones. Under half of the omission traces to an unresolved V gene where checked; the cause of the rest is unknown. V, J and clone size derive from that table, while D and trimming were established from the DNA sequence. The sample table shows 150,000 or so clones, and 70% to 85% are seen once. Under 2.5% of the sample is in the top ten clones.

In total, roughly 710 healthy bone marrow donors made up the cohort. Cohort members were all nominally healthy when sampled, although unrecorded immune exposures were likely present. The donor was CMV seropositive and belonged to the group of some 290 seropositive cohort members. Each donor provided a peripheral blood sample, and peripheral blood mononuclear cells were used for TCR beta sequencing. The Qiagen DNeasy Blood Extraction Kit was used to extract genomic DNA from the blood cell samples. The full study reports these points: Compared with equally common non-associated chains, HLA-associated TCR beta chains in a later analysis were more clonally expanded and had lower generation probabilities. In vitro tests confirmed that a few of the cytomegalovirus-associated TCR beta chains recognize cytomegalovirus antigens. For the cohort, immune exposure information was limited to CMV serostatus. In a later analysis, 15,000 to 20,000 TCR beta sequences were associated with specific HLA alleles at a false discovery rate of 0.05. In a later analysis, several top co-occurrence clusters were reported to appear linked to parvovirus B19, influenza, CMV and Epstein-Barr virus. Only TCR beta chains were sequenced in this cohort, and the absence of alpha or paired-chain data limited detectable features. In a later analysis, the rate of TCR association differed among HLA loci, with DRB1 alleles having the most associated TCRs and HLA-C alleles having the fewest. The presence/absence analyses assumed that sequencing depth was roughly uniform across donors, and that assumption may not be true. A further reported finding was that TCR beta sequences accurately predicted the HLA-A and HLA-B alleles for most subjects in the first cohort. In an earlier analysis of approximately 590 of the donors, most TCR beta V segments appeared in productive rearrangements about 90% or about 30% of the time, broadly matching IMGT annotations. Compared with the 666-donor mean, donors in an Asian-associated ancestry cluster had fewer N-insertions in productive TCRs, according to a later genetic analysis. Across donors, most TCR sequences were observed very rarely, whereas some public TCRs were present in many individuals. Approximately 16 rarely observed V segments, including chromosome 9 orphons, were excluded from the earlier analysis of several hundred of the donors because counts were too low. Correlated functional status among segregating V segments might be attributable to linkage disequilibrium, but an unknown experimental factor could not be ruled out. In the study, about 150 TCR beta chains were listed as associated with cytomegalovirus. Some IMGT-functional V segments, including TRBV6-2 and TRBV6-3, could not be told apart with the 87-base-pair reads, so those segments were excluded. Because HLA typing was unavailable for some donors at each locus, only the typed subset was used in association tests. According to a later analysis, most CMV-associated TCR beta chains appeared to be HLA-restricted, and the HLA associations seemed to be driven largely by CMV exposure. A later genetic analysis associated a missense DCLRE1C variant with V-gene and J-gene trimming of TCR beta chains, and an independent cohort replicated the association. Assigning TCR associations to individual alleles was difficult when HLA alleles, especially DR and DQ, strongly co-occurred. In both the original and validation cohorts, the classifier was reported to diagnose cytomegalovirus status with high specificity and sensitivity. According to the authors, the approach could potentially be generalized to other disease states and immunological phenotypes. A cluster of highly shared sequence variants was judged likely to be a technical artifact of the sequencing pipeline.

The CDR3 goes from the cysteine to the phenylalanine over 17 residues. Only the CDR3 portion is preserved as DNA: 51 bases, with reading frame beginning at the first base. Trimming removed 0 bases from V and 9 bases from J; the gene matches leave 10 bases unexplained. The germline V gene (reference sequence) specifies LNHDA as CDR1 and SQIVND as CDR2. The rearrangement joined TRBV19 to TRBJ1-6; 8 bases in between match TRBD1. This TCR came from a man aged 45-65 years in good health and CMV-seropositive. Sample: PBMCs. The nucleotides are TGTGCCAGTAGTATAGATCCCTCGACAGGGGAAGGTTCACCCCTCCACTTT. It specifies CASSIDPSTGEGSPLHF.